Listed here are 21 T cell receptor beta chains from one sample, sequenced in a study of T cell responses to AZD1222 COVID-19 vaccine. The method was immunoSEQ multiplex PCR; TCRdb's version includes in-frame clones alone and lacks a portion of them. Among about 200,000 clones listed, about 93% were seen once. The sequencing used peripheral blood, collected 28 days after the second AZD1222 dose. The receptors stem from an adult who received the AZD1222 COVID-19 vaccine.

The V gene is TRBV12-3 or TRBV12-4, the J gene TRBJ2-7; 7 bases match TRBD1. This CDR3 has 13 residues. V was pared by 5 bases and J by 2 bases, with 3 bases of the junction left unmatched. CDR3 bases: TGTGCCAGCAGTGCAGGGACAGCCTACGAGCAGTACTTC. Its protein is CASSAGTAYEQYF.

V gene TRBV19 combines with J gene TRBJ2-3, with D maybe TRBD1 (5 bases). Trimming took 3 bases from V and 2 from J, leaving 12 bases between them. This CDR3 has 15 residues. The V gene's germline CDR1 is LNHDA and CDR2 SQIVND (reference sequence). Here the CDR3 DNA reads TGTGCCAGTAGTATCGGAGACAGCCCCACAGATACGCAGTATTTT. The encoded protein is CASSIGDSPTDTQYF.

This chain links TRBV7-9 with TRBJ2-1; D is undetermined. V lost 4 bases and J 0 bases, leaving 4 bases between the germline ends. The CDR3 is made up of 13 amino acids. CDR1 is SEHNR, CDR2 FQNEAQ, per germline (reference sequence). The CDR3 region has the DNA TGTGCCAGCAGCTCATTCTCCTACAATGAGCAGTTCTTC. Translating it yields CASSSFSYNEQFF.

CDR3: CASSEATVGNTIYF. Here the CDR3 DNA reads TGTGCCAGCAGTGAAGCAACAGTAGGAAACACCATATATTTT. The genes are TRBV6-1 and TRBJ1-3; D not resolved. V lost 0 bases and J 4 bases, leaving 7 bases between the germline ends. The CDR3 runs to 14 residues. The germline V gene encodes CDR1 MNHNS and CDR2 SASEGT.

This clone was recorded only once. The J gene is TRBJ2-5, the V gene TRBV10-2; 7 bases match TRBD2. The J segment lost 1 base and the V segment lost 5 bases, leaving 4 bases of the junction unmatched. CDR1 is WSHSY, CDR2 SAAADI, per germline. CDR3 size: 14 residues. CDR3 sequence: CASSSGEFQETQYF. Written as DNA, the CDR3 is TGCGCCAGCAGTAGCGGGGAGTTCCAAGAGACCCAGTACTTC.

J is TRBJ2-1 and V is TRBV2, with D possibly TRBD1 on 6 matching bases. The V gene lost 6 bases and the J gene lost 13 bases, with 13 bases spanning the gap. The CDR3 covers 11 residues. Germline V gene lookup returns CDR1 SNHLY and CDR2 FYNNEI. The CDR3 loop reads CASRYQGPQFF. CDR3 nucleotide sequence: TGTGCCAGCAGGTACCAGGGGCCCCAGTTCTTC.

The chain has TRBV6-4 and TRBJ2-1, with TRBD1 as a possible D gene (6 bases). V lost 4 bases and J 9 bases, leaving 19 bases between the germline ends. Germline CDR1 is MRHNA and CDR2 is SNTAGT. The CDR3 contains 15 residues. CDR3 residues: CASSVAAGAGVEQFF. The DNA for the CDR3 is TGTGCCAGCAGTGTGGCGGCAGGGGCAGGGGTTGAGCAGTTCTTC.

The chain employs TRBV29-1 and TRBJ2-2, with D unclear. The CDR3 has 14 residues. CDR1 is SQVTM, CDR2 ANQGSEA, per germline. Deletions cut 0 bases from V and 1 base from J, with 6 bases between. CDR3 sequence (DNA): TGCAGCGTTGAAGATTACAGGAACACCGGGGAGCTGTTTTTT. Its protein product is CSVEDYRNTGELFF.

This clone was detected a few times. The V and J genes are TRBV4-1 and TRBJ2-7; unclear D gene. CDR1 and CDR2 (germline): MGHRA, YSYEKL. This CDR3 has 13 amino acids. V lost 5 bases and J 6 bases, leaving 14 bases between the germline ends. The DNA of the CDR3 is TGCGCCAGCAGCGGAGAGATTCCCGGCGAGCAGTACTTC. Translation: CASSGEIPGEQYF.

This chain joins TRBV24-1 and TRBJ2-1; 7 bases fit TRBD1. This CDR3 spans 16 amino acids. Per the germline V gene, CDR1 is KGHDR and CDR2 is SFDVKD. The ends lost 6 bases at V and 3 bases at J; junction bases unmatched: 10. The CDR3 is CATSHTGTDNYNEQFF. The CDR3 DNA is TGTGCCACCAGTCATACCGGGACAGATAACTACAATGAGCAGTTCTTC.

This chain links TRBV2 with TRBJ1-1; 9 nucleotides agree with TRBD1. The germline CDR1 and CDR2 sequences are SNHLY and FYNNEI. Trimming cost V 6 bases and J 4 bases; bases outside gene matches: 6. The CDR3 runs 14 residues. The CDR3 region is CASRATGGFTEAFF. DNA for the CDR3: TGTGCCAGCAGGGCAACAGGGGGCTTCACTGAAGCTTTCTTT.

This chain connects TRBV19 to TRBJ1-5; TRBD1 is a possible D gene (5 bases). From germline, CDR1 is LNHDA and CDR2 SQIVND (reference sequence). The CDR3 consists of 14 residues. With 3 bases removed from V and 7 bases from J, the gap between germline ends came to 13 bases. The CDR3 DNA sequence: TGTGCCAGTAGTATGGACATTGCTTGGCAGCCCCAGCATTTT. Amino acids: CASSMDIAWQPQHF.

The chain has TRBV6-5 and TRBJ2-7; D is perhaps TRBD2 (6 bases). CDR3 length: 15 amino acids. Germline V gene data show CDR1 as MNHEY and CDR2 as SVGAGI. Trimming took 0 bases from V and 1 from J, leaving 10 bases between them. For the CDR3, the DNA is TGTGCCAGCAGTTACTCGACCGGGACTTCCTACGAGCAGTACTTC. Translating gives CASSYSTGTSYEQYF.

The chain's CDR3 is CASSTDRGRNTEAFF. The CDR3 DNA reads as TGTGCCAGCAGCACAGACAGGGGGAGGAACACTGAAGCTTTCTTT. V and J are TRBV7-8 and TRBJ1-1; TRBD1 aligns across 9 bases. CDR1 and CDR2 (germline): SGHVS, FQNEAQ. V shed 5 bases and J 1 base; nucleotides not matched to a gene: 5. There are 15 residues in the CDR3.

In DNA, the CDR3 is TGTGCCAGCAGCTTAATGAGCACAGGTCAGCCCCAGCATTTT. As protein: CASSLMSTGQPQHF. V usage is TRBV11-2 and J usage is TRBJ1-5; maybe TRBD1 (5 bases). With 2 bases removed from V and 6 bases from J, the gap between germline ends came to 11 bases. The length of the CDR3 is 14 residues. Germline values: CDR1 SGHAT, CDR2 FQNNGV.

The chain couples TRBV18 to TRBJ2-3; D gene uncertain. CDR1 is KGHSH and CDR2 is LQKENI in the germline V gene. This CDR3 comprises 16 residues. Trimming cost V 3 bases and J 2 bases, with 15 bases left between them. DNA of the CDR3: TGTGCCAGCTCACCTCGACTCGCGGTTCCCACAGATACGCAGTATTTT. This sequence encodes CASSPRLAVPTDTQYF.

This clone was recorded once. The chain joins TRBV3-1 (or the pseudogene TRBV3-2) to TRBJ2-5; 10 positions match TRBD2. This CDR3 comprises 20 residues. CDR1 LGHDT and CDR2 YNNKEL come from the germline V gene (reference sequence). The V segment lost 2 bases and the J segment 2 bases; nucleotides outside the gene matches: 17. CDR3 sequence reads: CASSQYAGTSAQGGQETQYF. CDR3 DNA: TGTGCCAGCAGCCAATACGCCGGGACTAGCGCGCAAGGGGGGCAAGAGACCCAGTACTTC.

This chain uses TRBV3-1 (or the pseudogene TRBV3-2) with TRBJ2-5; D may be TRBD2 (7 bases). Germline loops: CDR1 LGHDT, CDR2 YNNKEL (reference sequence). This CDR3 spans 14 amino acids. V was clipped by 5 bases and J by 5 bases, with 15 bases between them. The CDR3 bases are TGTGCCAGCAGCGGGAGGGGGGATAGGGAGACCCAGTACTTC. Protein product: CASSGRGDRETQYF.

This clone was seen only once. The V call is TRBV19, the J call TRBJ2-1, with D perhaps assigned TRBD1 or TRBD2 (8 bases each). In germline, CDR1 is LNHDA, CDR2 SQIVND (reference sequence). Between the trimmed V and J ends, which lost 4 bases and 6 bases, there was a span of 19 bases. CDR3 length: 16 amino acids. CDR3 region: CASSRPGGAGGNEQFF. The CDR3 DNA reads TGTGCCAGTAGTAGGCCAGGGGGCGCGGGGGGCAATGAGCAGTTCTTC. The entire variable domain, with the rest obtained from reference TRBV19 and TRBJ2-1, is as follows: DGGITQSPKYLFRKEGQNVTLSCEQNLNHDAMYWYRQDPGQGLRLIYYSQIVNDFQKGDIAEGYSVSREKKESFPLTVTSAQKNPTAFYLCASSRPGGAGGNEQFFGPGTRLTVL.

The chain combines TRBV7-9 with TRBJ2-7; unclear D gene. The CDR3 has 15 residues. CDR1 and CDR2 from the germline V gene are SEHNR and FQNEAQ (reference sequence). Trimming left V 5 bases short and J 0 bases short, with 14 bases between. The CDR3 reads CASSPPSQYSYEQYF. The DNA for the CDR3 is TGTGCCAGCAGCCCTCCCTCCCAGTACTCCTACGAGCAGTACTTC.

CDR3 amino acids: CSVWTGDDTQYF. The CDR3, as DNA: TGCAGCGTCTGGACAGGGGACGATACGCAGTATTTT. The chain is built from TRBV29-1 and TRBJ2-3, with TRBD1 identical over 9 bases. The CDR3 loop spans 12 amino acids. Germline V gives CDR1 SQVTM, CDR2 ANQGSEA. The V gene end was trimmed by 6 bases and the J gene end by 6 bases; junction bases not matched to a gene: 4.